The sequence of this T cell receptor (beta chain) was determined in a study of CD8+ T cells in alopecia areata listed by TCRdb under 2018. For the study in its entirety: Treated patients were enrolled in an open-label pilot trial of oral tofacitinib, 5 to 10 mg twice daily, for moderate-to-severe alopecia areata. Patients stayed on tofacitinib for 6 to 18 months and then had 6 months of follow-up off drug so that delayed response and recurrence could be assessed. Clonality in the scalp was compared among normal scalp (n=4), patchy alopecia areata scalp (n=8), and alopecia totalis/universalis scalp (n=8). The study used high-throughput TCRbeta sequencing to examine T cell clonal expansion in alopecia areata, in both the C3H/HeJ mouse model and human patients. For the treated patients, the SALT score, which quantifies what percentage of scalp surface area is affected, served as the measure of disease severity. Amplification of TCRbeta CDR3 regions was done by immunoSEQ multiplex PCR using 35 Vbeta forward primers and 13 Jbeta reverse primers. RNA came from the PAXgene miRNA kit for fixed scalp, the miRNeasy kit for PBMCs, and the RNeasy kit for mouse skin. In humans, TCRbeta sequencing was performed on scalp tissue and on sorted CD4+ and CD8+ peripheral blood T cells from healthy controls and from patients with patchy or totalis/universalis alopecia areata. Biopsies were taken from tofacitinib-treated patients at baseline and again at 4 and 24 weeks into treatment, and several of those patients also had a later scalp biopsy. Summary of the overall study and its limitations: Higher clonality and more expanded CD8+ clones were observed in lesional scalp than in normal scalp, particularly in alopecia totalis/universalis, a finding suggestive of antigenic drive. The treated cohort was small, with a single nonresponder, so links between baseline CD8+ expansion and response need larger studies. Shared TCR sequences between patients were less evident than in mice, which may be partly attributable to HLA diversity in the patient population. Tofacitinib significantly decreased scalp clonality and the number of expanded CD8+ clones among the top 100 scalp clones. Unlike mouse skin, which is dominated by gammadelta T cells, normal human skin has resident alphabeta T cells that are also sequenced, and this complicates analysis of the scalp TCR repertoire. During tofacitinib treatment, many expanded lesional clones remained in scalp and blood, and this persistence may partly explain relapse after treatment is stopped.

The junction shows trimming of 4 bases on V and 4 bases on J, plus 7 bases between the germline ends. CDR3 length: 12 amino acids, cysteine to phenylalanine. Left in the record is the CDR3 DNA by itself, 36 bases read in frame from the first base. CDR1 is given as MNHEY and CDR2 as SMNVEV, both from the germline V gene (reference sequence). Of note for this clone: Its antigen is unknown. One base away there is no much larger clone; base qualities are not given. The sample contains more than one DNA sequence encoding this CDR3.

What the time point label conveys for this sample: around 28 days on oral tofacitinib. The treatment or condition label here, explained by the study, means: oral pan-JAK inhibitor, 5-10 mg twice daily. Lesional scalp punch biopsies and peripheral blood were obtained from alopecia areata patients. PBMCs were separated by density centrifugation and stained for CD3, CD4 and CD8, after which CD4+ and CD8+ T cells were sorted on a FACSAria. The method behind the library was the immunoSEQ multiplex PCR assay. RNA was extracted from all samples and reverse transcribed into cDNA, which served as template for TCR sequencing. SuperScript III was used to make first-strand cDNA, primed with a 2:1 mix of oligo-dT and random hexamers. Amplification bias was assessed with a synthetic immune receptor repertoire, and residual bias was removed computationally. The study's own analysis went as follows. Raw reads were preprocessed to remove errors, and CDR3 was defined by IMGT conventions from the conserved cysteine to phenylalanine. To get clonality, Shannon entropy was normalized by log2 of the number of productive unique TCRs and the result was subtracted from 1. Whether each scalp clone was CD4 or CD8 was inferred by checking scalp TCRbeta sequences against the CD4 and CD8 repertoires from sorted blood. The table was pulled from immuneACCESS by TCRdb, which kept in-frame rearrangements only. Such tables lose some clones; where checked, under half of the loss comes from unresolved V genes, and the rest has no known cause. The DNA was the basis for D and trimming; V, J and clone size are from that table. The sample table shows roughly 120,000 clones, and roughly 60% are seen once. Under 35% of the sample belongs to the ten largest clones.

The receptor comes from a human donor with alopecia areata. The chain is assembled from TRBV27 and TRBJ1-2; the D segment could be TRBD1, given 6 matching bases. The specimen was CD8+ T cells sorted from blood, collected at week 4, from a patient treated with tofacitinib. The CDR3 region has the sequence CASSSTGYGYTF. The nucleotides are TGTGCCAGCAGTTCGACAGGCTATGGCTACACCTTC.